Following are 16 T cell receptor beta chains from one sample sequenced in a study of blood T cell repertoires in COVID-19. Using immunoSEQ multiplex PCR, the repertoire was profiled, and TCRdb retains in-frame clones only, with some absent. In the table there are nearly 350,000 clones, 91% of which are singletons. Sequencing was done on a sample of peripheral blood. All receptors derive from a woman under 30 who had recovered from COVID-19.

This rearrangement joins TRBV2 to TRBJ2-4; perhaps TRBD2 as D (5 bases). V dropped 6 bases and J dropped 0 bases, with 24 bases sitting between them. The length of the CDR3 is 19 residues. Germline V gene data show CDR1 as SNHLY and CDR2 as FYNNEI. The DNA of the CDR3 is TGTGCCAGCAGCCCAAGGGTAGGTAGCGCCACCTTAGCCAAAAACATTCAGTACTTC. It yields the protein CASSPRVGSATLAKNIQYF.

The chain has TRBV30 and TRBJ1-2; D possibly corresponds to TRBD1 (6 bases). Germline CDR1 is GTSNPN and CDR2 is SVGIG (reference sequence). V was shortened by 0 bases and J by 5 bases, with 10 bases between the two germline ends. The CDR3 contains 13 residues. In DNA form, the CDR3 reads TGTGCCTGGAGTGTCGGTAGGGGGTATGGCTACACCTTC. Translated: CAWSVGRGYGYTF. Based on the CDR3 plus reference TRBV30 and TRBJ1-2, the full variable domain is SQTIHQWPATLVQPVGSPLSLECTVEGTSNPNLYWYRQAAGRGLQLLFYSVGIGQISSEVPQNLSASRPQDRQFILSSKKLLLSDSGFYLCAWSVGRGYGYTFGSGTRLTVV.

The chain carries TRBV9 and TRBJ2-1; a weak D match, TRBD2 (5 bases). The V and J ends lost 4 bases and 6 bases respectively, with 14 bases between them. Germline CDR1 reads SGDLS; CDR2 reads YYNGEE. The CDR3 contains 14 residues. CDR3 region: CASSRSGDTNEQFF. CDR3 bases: TGTGCCAGCAGCAGGAGCGGAGACACCAATGAGCAGTTCTTC.

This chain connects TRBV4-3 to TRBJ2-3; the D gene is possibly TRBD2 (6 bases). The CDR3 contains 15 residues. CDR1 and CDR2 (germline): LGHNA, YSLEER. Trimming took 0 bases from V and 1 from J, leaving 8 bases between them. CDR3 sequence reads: CASSQDTGGTDTQYF. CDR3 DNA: TGCGCCAGCAGCCAAGATACGGGAGGCACAGATACGCAGTATTTT.

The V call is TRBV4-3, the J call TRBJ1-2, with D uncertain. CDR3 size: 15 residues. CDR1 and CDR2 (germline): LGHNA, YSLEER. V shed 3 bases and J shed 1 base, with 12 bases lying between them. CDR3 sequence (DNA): TGCGCCAGCAGCCACGCCCCCGGGATTAACTATGGCTACACCTTC. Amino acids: CASSHAPGINYGYTF.

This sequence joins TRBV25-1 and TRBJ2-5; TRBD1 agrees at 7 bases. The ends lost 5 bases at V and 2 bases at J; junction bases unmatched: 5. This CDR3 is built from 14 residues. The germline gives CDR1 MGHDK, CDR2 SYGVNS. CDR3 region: CASSPWGQQETQYF. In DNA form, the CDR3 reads TGTGCCAGCAGTCCATGGGGACAGCAAGAGACCCAGTACTTC.

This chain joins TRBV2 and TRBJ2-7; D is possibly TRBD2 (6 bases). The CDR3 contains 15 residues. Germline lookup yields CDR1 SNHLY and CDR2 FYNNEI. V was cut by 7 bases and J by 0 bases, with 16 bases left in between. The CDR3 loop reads CASTRTRDFSYEQYV. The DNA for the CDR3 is TGTGCCAGCACCCGCACCCGGGACTTCTCCTACGAGCAGTACGTC.

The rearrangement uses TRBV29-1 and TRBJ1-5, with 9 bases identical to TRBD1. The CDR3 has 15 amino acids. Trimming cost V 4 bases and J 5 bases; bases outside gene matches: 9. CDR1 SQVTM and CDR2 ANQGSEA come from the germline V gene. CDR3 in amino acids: CSVGAGTGRDQPQHF. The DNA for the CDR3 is TGCAGCGTTGGGGCCGGGACAGGGCGGGATCAGCCCCAGCATTTT.

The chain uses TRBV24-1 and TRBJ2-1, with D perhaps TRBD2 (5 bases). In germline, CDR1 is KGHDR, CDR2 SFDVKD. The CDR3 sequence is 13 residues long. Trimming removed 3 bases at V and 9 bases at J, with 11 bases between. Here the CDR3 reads CATSDPGLVEQFF. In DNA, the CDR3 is TGTGCCACCAGTGATCCCGGACTCGTTGAGCAGTTCTTC.

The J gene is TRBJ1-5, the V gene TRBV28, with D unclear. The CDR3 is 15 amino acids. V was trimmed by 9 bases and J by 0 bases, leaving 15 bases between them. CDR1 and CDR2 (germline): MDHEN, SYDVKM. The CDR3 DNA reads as TGTGCCAGTGGGGAGGCACCCGATAGCAATCAGCCCCAGCATTTT. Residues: CASGEAPDSNQPQHF.

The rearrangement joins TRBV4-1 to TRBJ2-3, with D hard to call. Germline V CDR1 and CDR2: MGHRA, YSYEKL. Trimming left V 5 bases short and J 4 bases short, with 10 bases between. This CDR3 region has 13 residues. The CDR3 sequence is CASSTRLSDTQYF. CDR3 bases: TGCGCCAGCAGCACCAGACTTTCAGATACGCAGTATTTT.

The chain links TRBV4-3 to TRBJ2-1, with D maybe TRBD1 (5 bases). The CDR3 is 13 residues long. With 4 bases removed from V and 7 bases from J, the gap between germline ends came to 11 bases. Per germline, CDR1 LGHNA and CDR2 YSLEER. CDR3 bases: TGCGCCAGCAGCCCCGGCAGGGTAAATGAGCAGTTCTTC. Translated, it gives CASSPGRVNEQFF.

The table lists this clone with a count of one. The CDR3 sequence is CASRTSGSGGETQYF. In nucleotides, the CDR3 is TGCGCCAGCAGAACTAGCGGGAGCGGGGGGGAGACCCAGTACTTC. The chain carries TRBV5-1 and TRBJ2-5, with 11 bases that match TRBD2. The CDR3 runs to 15 residues. Trimming removed 5 bases from V and 5 bases from J; junction bases left unmatched: 8. Germline loops: CDR1 SGHRS, CDR2 YFSETQ.

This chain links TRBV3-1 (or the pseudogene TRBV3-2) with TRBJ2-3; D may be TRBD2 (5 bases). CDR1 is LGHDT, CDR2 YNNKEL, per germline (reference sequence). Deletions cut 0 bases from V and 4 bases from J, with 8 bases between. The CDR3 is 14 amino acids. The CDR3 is CASSQDFGADTQYF. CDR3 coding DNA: TGTGCCAGCAGCCAAGATTTCGGGGCAGATACGCAGTATTTT.

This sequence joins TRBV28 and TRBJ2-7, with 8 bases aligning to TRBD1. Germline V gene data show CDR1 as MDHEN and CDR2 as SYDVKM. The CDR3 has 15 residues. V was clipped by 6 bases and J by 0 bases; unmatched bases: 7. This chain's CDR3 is CASSTGGRGSYEQYV. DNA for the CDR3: TGTGCCAGCAGCACAGGGGGAAGGGGCTCCTACGAGCAGTACGTC.

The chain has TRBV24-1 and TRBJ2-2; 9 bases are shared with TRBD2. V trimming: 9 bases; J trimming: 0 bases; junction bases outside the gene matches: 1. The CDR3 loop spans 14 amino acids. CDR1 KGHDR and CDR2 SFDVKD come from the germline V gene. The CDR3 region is CATGGRANTGELFF. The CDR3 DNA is TGTGCCACCGGCGGGAGGGCGAACACCGGGGAGCTGTTTTTT.